The rows below give T cell receptor beta chains drawn from one sample of a study of a mutant IDH1 vaccine in newly diagnosed glioma. No antigens are known for them. Clones were read by immunoSEQ multiplex PCR, and TCRdb kept only the in-frame ones, dropping some. Of about 33,000 clones detected, around 83% appear once; the ten largest clones hold 7.1%. This material consisted of PBMCs, taken from a glioma patient whose treatment included an IDH1 peptide vaccine. These receptors were obtained from a young woman with glioma. Both conserved end residues are part of each CDR3. A D gene is named only where the DNA matches it firmly. The size field is filled for only some rows; it gives once, few, many or a size class.

clone_size | j_call | cdr3_length | v_call | d_call | cdr3_aa | cdr3_nt
- | TRBJ1-2 | 14 | TRBV7-2 | - | CASTRNSGRAGYTF | TGTGCCAGCACCAGGAACTCAGGGAGGGCGGGCTACACCTTC
- | TRBJ1-1 | 14 | TRBV5-4 | - | CASSHARGSTEAFF | TGTGCCAGCAGCCACGCCCGGGGGAGCACTGAAGCTTTCTTT
- | TRBJ2-5 | 15 | TRBV5-4 | - | CASKGEPGPQETQYF | TGTGCCAGCAAAGGGGAGCCGGGACCCCAAGAGACCCAGTACTTC
- | TRBJ2-7 | 16 | TRBV19 | TRBD1 | CASSMTSTGGISEQYF | TGTGCCAGTAGTATGACGTCGACAGGGGGGATCAGCGAGCAGTACTTC
- | TRBJ2-7 | 13 | TRBV4-3 | TRBD1 | CASSHGQGYEQYF | TGCGCCAGCAGCCATGGACAGGGTTACGAGCAGTACTTC
- | TRBJ2-1 | 15 | TRBV27 | TRBD1 | CASSLIQGIVNEQFF | TGTGCCAGCAGTTTGATACAGGGGATTGTCAATGAGCAGTTCTTC
- | TRBJ1-2 | 14 | TRBV29-1 | TRBD1 | CSVGGQDGNYGYTF | TGCAGCGTTGGGGGACAGGATGGGAACTATGGCTACACCTTC
few | TRBJ2-7 | 14 | TRBV12-5 | TRBD2 | CASGLGDYPHEQYF | TGTGCTAGTGGTTTGGGGGACTATCCCCACGAGCAGTACTTC
few | TRBJ2-5 | 15 | TRBV5-5 | - | CASSLVWDDQETQYF | TGTGCCAGCAGCTTGGTGTGGGACGACCAAGAGACCCAGTACTTC
few | TRBJ1-2 | 13 | TRBV7-2 | - | CASSPLGFFGYTF | TGTGCCAGCAGCCCCCTGGGTTTTTTTGGCTACACCTTC
- | TRBJ1-5 | 14 | TRBV2 | - | CATSSAISNQPQHF | TGTGCCACCTCCTCAGCCATAAGCAATCAGCCCCAGCATTTT
- | TRBJ2-5 | 15 | TRBV11-2 | - | CASSLTFGVGETQYF | TGTGCCAGCAGCTTAACCTTCGGAGTGGGAGAGACCCAGTACTTC
- | TRBJ1-2 | 16 | TRBV6-5 | - | CASSLRNPLNNYGYTF | TGTGCCAGCAGTTTGCGGAATCCACTTAATAACTATGGCTACACCTTC
- | TRBJ1-1 | 13 | TRBV10-3 | - | CAISLQENTEAFF | TGTGCCATCAGTCTACAGGAGAACACTGAAGCTTTCTTT
once | TRBJ2-2 | 15 | TRBV4-2 | - | CASSQEAGPTGELFF | TGTGCCAGCAGCCAAGAGGCAGGACCGACCGGGGAGCTGTTTTTT
- | TRBJ1-2 | 14 | TRBV10-3 | - | CATRGHDDNYGYTF | TGTGCCACCCGAGGACACGACGATAACTATGGCTACACCTTC
- | TRBJ1-1 | 14 | TRBV11-3 | - | CASSLPGQGTEAFF | TGTGCCAGCAGCTTACCAGGGCAGGGAACTGAAGCTTTCTTT
- | TRBJ2-7 | 16 | TRBV10-3 | - | CAISAGGGQGAYEQYF | TGTGCCATCAGTGCGGGCGGCGGACAAGGGGCCTACGAGCAGTACTTC